What follows are 18 T cell receptor beta chains derived from one specimen sequenced in a study of blood T cells in healthy people across ages. For the second PCR, which ran for about 6 to 11 cycles, a sample-barcoded 5' primer and a J-beta primer mix were used. One entry per CDR3 protein, called by TCRdb with MiXCR from the 5' RACE reads. The top ten hold roughly 24% of the sample, which has 780,000 or so distinct CDR3 sequences, around 50% seen once. The sequenced sample was blood. The receptor set was obtained from a man aged 40-50 years in good health.

The chain joins TRBV20-1 to TRBJ1-5, with 12 bases aligning to TRBD1. The CDR3 has 16 residues. Germline V CDR1 and CDR2: DFQATT, SNEGSKA (reference sequence). V dropped 3 bases and J dropped 5; count of bases not matched to a gene: 8. In DNA form, the CDR3 reads TGCAGTGCTAGGGATACCGGGACAGGGGGCGATCAGCCCCAGCATTTT. It codes for CSARDTGTGGDQPQHF.

As DNA, the CDR3 is TGCAGCGTTGTGAGTCTTGGGTACGAGCAGTACTTC. It codes for CSVVSLGYEQYF. The rearrangement uses TRBV29-1 and TRBJ2-7, with D uncertain. Trimming pared 4 bases from V and 4 bases from J, leaving 11 bases between. Germline V CDR1 and CDR2: SQVTM, ANQGSEA. CDR3 size: 12 residues.

The chain uses TRBV5-1 and TRBJ2-7; a weak D match, TRBD2 (5 bases). CDR1 and CDR2 from the germline V gene are SGHRS and YFSETQ. The CDR3 runs to 11 residues. V was shortened by 5 bases and J by 3 bases, with 6 bases between the two germline ends. CDR3 protein: CASRTNYEQYF. DNA of the CDR3: TGCGCCAGCAGGACTAACTACGAGCAGTACTTC.

The table lists this clonotype with a count of one. A read error is possible here, since a much larger clone lies one base away. This chain joins TRBV15 and TRBJ2-5; D gene ambiguous. Per the germline V gene, CDR1 is LNHNV and CDR2 is YYDKDF (reference sequence). The CDR3 loop spans 15 amino acids. CDR3 amino acids: CAASRDNPGQETQYF. The CDR3 nucleotides read TGTGCCGCCAGCAGAGATAACCCCGGACAAGAGACCCAGTACTTC.

The gene calls are TRBV6-1 and TRBJ2-3; the match to TRBD1 covers 9 bases. After removal of 6 bases from V and 6 bases from J, the junction contained 7 bases not matched to a gene. The CDR3 is 14 residues long. The germline CDR1 and CDR2 sequences are MNHNS and SASEGT. Here the CDR3 reads CASREQQGADTQYF. The CDR3 nucleotides read TGTGCCAGCAGAGAACAACAGGGGGCGGATACGCAGTATTTT.

In this sample, this clonotype turned up a few times. The chain is built from TRBV6-2 or TRBV6-3 and TRBJ2-3, with no clear D. Germline V gene sequence: CDR1 MNHEY, CDR2 SVGEGT. The CDR3 is 14 residues long. V lost 2 bases and J lost 5, with 11 bases in between. This CDR3 reads CASSYLLDRDTQYF. The CDR3 region has the DNA TGTGCCAGCAGTTACCTCTTGGATCGAGATACGCAGTATTTT.

Only a few counts were recorded for this clonotype. V usage is TRBV15 and J usage is TRBJ2-1, with 8 bases identical to TRBD2. The CDR3 consists of 18 residues. Germline V CDR1 and CDR2: LNHNV, YYDKDF (reference sequence). V was clipped by 1 base and J by 5 bases; unmatched bases: 13. The DNA for the CDR3 is TGTGCCACCAGCAGAGTCCCTCTCCGGACTAGCAGAGACAATGAGCAGTTCTTC. Amino acids: CATSRVPLRTSRDNEQFF.

This chain's CDR3 is CASSLSGGAQSQETQYF. CDR3 sequence (DNA): TGTGCCAGCAGCTTATCGGGAGGGGCCCAATCACAAGAGACCCAGTACTTC. The rearrangement joins TRBV7-9 to TRBJ2-5; 8 bases map to TRBD2. CDR3 length: 17 residues. Trimming cost V 2 bases and J 2 bases; bases outside gene matches: 10. Per germline, CDR1 SEHNR and CDR2 FQNEAQ (reference sequence).

This rearrangement joins TRBV25-1 to TRBJ2-3, with TRBD2 identical over 11 bases. The CDR3 loop spans 16 amino acids. With V trimmed by 5 bases and J by 0 bases, 4 bases remained unmatched. The V gene's germline CDR1 is MGHDK and CDR2 SYGVNS. CDR3 DNA: TGTGCCAGCAGTAAAACTAGCGGGGGAAGCACAGATACGCAGTATTTT. Protein product: CASSKTSGGSTDTQYF.

The rearrangement joins TRBV4-2 to TRBJ1-5; tentatively, D is TRBD1 (6 bases). The germline CDR1 and CDR2 sequences are LGHNA and YNFKEQ. The CDR3 consists of 20 residues. With 0 bases removed from V and 2 bases from J, the gap between germline ends came to 23 bases. The CDR3 DNA sequence: TGTGCCAGCAGCCAAGATTCGGCCTTTGTGCTGGACAGTGGCAATCAGCCCCAGCATTTT. Its protein is CASSQDSAFVLDSGNQPQHF.

This clonotype was detected once. The chain recombines TRBV7-8 with TRBJ2-4, with D possibly being TRBD1 or TRBD2 (6 bases each). V was clipped by 5 bases and J by 8 bases, with 16 bases between them. This CDR3 region has 14 residues. Germline V gene lookup returns CDR1 SGHVS and CDR2 FQNEAQ. CDR3 bases: TGTGCCAGCAGCCCCCTGACTAGGGGGGACATTCAGTACTTC. Residues: CASSPLTRGDIQYF.

This clonotype was counted only a few times. The V gene is TRBV30, the J gene TRBJ1-2; 8 bases agree with TRBD1. V was clipped by 1 base and J by 12 bases; unmatched bases: 4. CDR3 length: 11 residues. Germline CDR1 GTSNPN, CDR2 SVGIG (reference sequence). The CDR3 loop is CAWSGGQVNTF. The CDR3 nucleotides are TGTGCCTGGAGTGGGGGACAGGTGAACACCTTC.

The V and J genes are TRBV6-5 and TRBJ2-4; 7 bases are a match to TRBD1. The J call may be incorrect, as the DNA end agrees better with TRBJ2-7. CDR3 length: 13 residues. Germline loops: CDR1 MNHEY, CDR2 SVGAGI. The CDR3 DNA reads TGTGCCAGCAGGCTGGGACAGACCTACGAGCAGTACTTC. Translating gives CASRLGQTYEQYF.

The V call is TRBV4-1, the J call TRBJ2-1; maybe TRBD2 (7 bases). The CDR3 is made up of 15 amino acids. Trimming took 4 bases from V and 5 from J, leaving 15 bases between them. Germline CDR1 is MGHRA and CDR2 is YSYEKL. The CDR3 loop is CASSLGAGANNEQFF. The DNA of the CDR3 is TGCGCCAGCAGCCTCGGGGCGGGGGCGAACAATGAGCAGTTCTTC.

The chain employs TRBV5-1 and TRBJ2-7; D is unclear. The DNA end is a closer match to TRBJ2-5, so the J assignment may be wrong. CDR1 is SGHRS, CDR2 YFSETQ, per germline. The CDR3 extends over 14 amino acids. CDR3 residues: CASRTGSSHETQYF. CDR3 in DNA: TGCGCCAGCAGAACGGGCAGTTCGCACGAGACCCAGTACTTC.

CDR3 bases: TGTGCCATCACAGCAGCGGGACAGGGATCTTCACCCCTCCACTTT. It specifies CAITAAGQGSSPLHF. The chain combines TRBV7-8 with TRBJ1-6, with 9 nucleotides matching TRBD1. The CDR3 extends over 15 amino acids. Germline V gene sequence: CDR1 SGHVS, CDR2 FQNEAQ. V lost 10 bases and J lost 9; bases outside the gene matches: 13.

The chain links TRBV4-1 to TRBJ2-7; D unresolved. CDR1 is MGHRA and CDR2 is YSYEKL in the germline V gene. This CDR3 is 14 amino acids long. The V end was cut by 3 bases, the J end by 1 base, with 10 bases between. The CDR3 DNA is TGCGCCAGCAGCCATGCCCTTGGATCCTACGAGCAGTACTTC. Its translation is CASSHALGSYEQYF.

Turning to this clonotype: At one end the junction does not follow the germline gene, possibly because of a read error. This chain joins TRBV27 and TRBJ2-5; D is possibly TRBD1 (5 bases). The germline gives CDR1 MNHEY, CDR2 SMNVEV (reference sequence). The CDR3 length is 16 residues. For the CDR3, the DNA is TGTGCCCGCAGTTTTCGTTCCGAGGTTCCCCAGGGGACCCAGTACTTC. Protein: CARSFRSEVPQGTQYF.